This note documents a single TCR beta chain sequence. The source of the sample is a study of blood T cell repertoires in COVID-19. Study as a whole: COVID-19 samples, acute and convalescent, were from the United States, Italy and Spain. Sample material is recorded as cDNA or gDNA derived from T cells, B-cell-depleted T cells, or PBMCs.

Per the authors' pipeline: Counts of nucleated cells, estimated from reference gene primer amplification, were obtained. Using immunoSEQ multiplex PCR, the repertoire was profiled, and TCRdb retains in-frame clones only, with some absent. V, J and clone size derive from that table, while D and trimming were established from the DNA sequence. The data show about 180,000 clones, about 89% seen once. Trimming removed 4 bases from V and 2 bases from J, with 14 bases in between. The CDR3 contains 15 residues. In germline, CDR1 is SGDLS, CDR2 YYNGEE. The sequence was collected from a man aged 18 to 30 who had recovered from COVID-19. This sequence joins TRBV9 and TRBJ2-3; maybe TRBD2 (5 bases). What was sequenced was peripheral blood. The CDR3 DNA is TGTGCCAGCAGCCCGAGCGGAGCCTACACAGATACGCAGTATTTT. Translation: CASSPSGAYTDTQYF.